The entry below gives a single T cell receptor (beta chain) sequence along with its context. This entry belongs to a study of control samples from healthy donors and cancer patients. Germline lookup yields CDR1 MNHEY and CDR2 SMNVEV (reference sequence). The V gene lost 5 bases and the J gene lost 9 bases, with 17 bases spanning the gap. The CDR3 covers 15 residues. Repertoires were generated with immunoSEQ multiplex PCR, while TCRdb's copy carries only in-frame clones and drops some. The profile shows some 150,000 clones, more than 85% of them singletons. The chain recombines TRBV27 with TRBJ1-6, with a weak D call TRBD1 (6 bases). This clonotype was sampled from a young man in good health. Sequenced input: blood. The DNA for the CDR3 is TGTGCCAGCAGTAAGTCGGACAGAACTGGTTCACCCCTCCACTTT. Protein sequence: CASSKSDRTGSPLHF.